One T cell receptor (beta chain) is described in this entry. Antigen specificity is unknown. The source of the sample is a study of cytomegalovirus exposure and HLA in healthy donors. Findings and caveats of the study: Clusters of TCRs from the first cohort tended to co-occur in the 120 or so validation repertoires (as a later analysis found). CMV antigen specificity was confirmed in vitro for three CMV-associated chains.

Clones were sequenced by immunoSEQ multiplex PCR, and TCRdb holds only the in-frame ones, with some missing. The sample consists of about 160,000 clones, about 86% of them appearing once. The donors were part of the validation cohort of around 110 subjects. That cohort was separate from the first cohort, which comprised about 670 subjects. Sequenced material: PBMCs. This TCR was sampled from a woman aged 25 to 39 in good health and CMV-seronegative.

CDR3 sequence: CASSTWDRFTGELFF. For the CDR3, the DNA is TGTGCCAGCAGCACCTGGGACAGGTTCACCGGGGAGCTGTTTTTT. The chain carries TRBV5-6 and TRBJ2-2; 8 nucleotides align to TRBD1. This CDR3 region has 15 residues. From germline, CDR1 is SGHDT and CDR2 YYEEEE. V shed 4 bases and J 4 bases; nucleotides not matched to a gene: 6.